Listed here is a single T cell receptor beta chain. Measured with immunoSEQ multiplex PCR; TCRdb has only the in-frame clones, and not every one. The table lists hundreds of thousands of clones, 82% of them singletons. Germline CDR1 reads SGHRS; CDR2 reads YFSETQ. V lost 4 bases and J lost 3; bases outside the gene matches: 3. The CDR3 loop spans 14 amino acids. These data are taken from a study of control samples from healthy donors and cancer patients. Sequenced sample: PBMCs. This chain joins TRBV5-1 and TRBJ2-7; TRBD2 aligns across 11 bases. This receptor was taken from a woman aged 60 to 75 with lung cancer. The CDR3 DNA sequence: TGCGCCAGCAGCCCTGGGACTAGCGGCTACGAGCAGTACTTC. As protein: CASSPGTSGYEQYF. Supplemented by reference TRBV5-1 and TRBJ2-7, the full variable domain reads KAGVTQTPRYLIKTRGQQVTLSCSPISGHRSVSWYQQTPGQGLQFLFEYFSETQRNKGNFPGRFSGRQFSNSRSEMNVSTLELGDSALYLCASSPGTSGYEQYFGPGTRLTVT.